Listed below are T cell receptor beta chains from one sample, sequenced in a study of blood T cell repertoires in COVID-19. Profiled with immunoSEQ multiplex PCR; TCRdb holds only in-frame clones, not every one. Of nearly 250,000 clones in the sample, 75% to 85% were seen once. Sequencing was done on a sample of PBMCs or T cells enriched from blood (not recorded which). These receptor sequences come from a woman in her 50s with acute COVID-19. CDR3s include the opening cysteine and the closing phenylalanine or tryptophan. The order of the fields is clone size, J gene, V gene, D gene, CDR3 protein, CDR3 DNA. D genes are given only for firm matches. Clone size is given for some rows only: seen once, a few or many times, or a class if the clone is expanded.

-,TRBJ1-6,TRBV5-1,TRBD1,CASSLDAGTGNSPLHF,TGCGCCAGCAGCCTCGATGCCGGGACAGGAAATTCACCCCTCCACTTT
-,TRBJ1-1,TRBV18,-,CASSLQGQFMNTEAFF,TGTGCCAGCTCACTTCAGGGCCAATTCATGAACACTGAAGCTTTCTTT
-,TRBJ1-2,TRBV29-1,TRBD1,CSGGTGPATNYGYTF,TGCAGCGGCGGGACAGGGCCCGCTACTAACTATGGCTACACCTTC
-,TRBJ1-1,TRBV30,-,CAWNGGGTEAFF,TGTGCCTGGAACGGGGGTGGGACTGAAGCTTTCTTT
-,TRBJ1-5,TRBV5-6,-,CASSGDKQGSQPQHF,TGTGCCAGCAGCGGGGACAAACAGGGTTCTCAGCCCCAGCATTTT
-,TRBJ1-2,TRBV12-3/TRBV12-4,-,CASSLTRGGYTF,TGTGCCAGCAGTTTAACGCGGGGGGGCTACACCTTC
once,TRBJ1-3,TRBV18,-,CASSPTVSGNTIYF,TGTGCCAGCTCACCGACAGTCTCTGGAAACACCATATATTTT
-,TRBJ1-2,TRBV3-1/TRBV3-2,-,CASSPLSFNYGYTF,TGTGCCAGCAGCCCGTTGAGTTTTAACTATGGCTACACCTTC
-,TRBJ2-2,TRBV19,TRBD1,CASSRDRNTGELFF,TGTGCCAGTAGTCGGGACAGGAACACCGGGGAGCTGTTTTTT
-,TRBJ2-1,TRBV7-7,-,CASRQGFGDLVSYNEQFF,TGTGCTAGCAGGCAGGGATTTGGGGACTTAGTCTCCTACAATGAGCAGTTCTTC
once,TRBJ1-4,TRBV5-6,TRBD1,CASSLGTGWEKLFF,TGTGCCAGCAGCTTGGGGACAGGGTGGGAAAAACTGTTTTTT
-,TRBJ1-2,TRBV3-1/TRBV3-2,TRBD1,CASSKRDRAWNNGYTF,TGTGCCAGCAGCAAGCGGGACAGGGCCTGGAATAACGGCTACACCTTC